Below are 10 T cell receptor beta chains sequenced from a single sample in a study of blood T cell repertoires in COVID-19. Data came from immunoSEQ multiplex PCR; TCRdb stores just in-frame clones and leaves some out. This table holds about 75,000 clones, 86% found once. Sample: peripheral blood. Receptor source: a man at least 80 years old with COVID-19, enrolled during active disease.

DNA of the CDR3: TGTGCCAGCAGCTTGCGGACAGGGGGCGGTTCGGAGACCCAGTACTTC. It specifies CASSLRTGGGSETQYF. This chain connects TRBV9 to TRBJ2-5; 11 bases line up with TRBD1. CDR1 and CDR2 from the germline V gene are SGDLS and YYNGEE. V shed 4 bases, J shed 5 bases, and the junction held 10 bases outside the gene matches. CDR3 length: 16 amino acids.

The genes are TRBV7-2 and TRBJ1-1; the D gene is possibly TRBD1 (6 bases). V lost 5 bases to trimming and J lost 8 bases, with 15 bases between them. This CDR3 is 13 amino acids long. Germline CDR1 reads SGHTA; CDR2 reads FQGNSA. CDR3 in amino acids: CASSLVSQGEAFF. The CDR3 DNA follows: TGTGCCAGCAGCCTCGTATCCCAGGGGGAAGCTTTCTTT.

The chain carries TRBV2 and TRBJ1-5; 7 bases are shared with TRBD1. The germline CDR1 and CDR2 sequences are SNHLY and FYNNEI. There are 15 residues in the CDR3. Trimming cost V 6 bases and J 0 bases; bases outside gene matches: 5. CDR3 in DNA: TGTGCCAGCAGGACAGGGCGGAATAGCAATCAGCCCCAGCATTTT. Amino acid sequence: CASRTGRNSNQPQHF.

The CDR3 sequence is CAISESTGAADGYTF. In DNA form, the CDR3 reads TGTGCCATCAGTGAGTCGACAGGGGCCGCGGATGGCTACACCTTC. This rearrangement joins TRBV10-3 to TRBJ1-2; TRBD1 matches 8 bases. Germline values: CDR1 ENHRY, CDR2 SYGVKD. The J segment lost 6 bases and the V segment lost 0 bases, leaving 6 bases of the junction unmatched. The length of the CDR3 is 15 residues.

The chain uses TRBV6-5 and TRBJ1-4, with 7 bases lining up with TRBD1. Germline CDR1 is MNHEY and CDR2 is SVGAGI. CDR3 length: 15 amino acids. V gave up 6 bases and J gave up 6 bases; unmatched junction bases: 10. CDR3 amino acids: CASSKSGGPHEKLFF. The CDR3 region has the DNA TGTGCCAGCAGCAAATCAGGGGGACCACATGAAAAACTGTTTTTT.

J is TRBJ1-4 and V is TRBV3-1 (or the pseudogene TRBV3-2), with 8 nucleotides matching TRBD1. Per the germline V gene, CDR1 is LGHDT and CDR2 is YNNKEL (reference sequence). This CDR3 comprises 12 residues. The V and J ends lost 6 bases and 10 bases, in that order; junction bases with no gene match: 4. CDR3: CASSSDRVKLFF. The CDR3 region has the DNA TGTGCCAGCAGTTCGGACAGGGTAAAACTGTTTTTT.

The V gene is TRBV7-2, the J gene TRBJ1-1, with unresolved D. Trimming took 4 bases from V and 12 from J, leaving 15 bases between them. The CDR3 spans 12 residues. Per the germline V gene, CDR1 is SGHTA and CDR2 is FQGNSA. The CDR3 coding sequence is TGTGCCAGCAGCTCGGACCGGACTAGGTCTTTCTTT. This encodes CASSSDRTRSFF.

The chain combines TRBV7-2 with TRBJ2-7, with D tentatively TRBD1 (6 bases). V lost 1 base to trimming and J lost 5 bases, with 18 bases between them. Per the germline V gene, CDR1 is SGHTA and CDR2 is FQGNSA. CDR3 length equals 16 residues. CDR3 region: CASSLEGAQGLDEQYF. The CDR3 DNA reads as TGTGCCAGCAGCTTAGAAGGGGCGCAGGGGTTAGACGAGCAGTACTTC.

V is TRBV11-2 and J is TRBJ2-1; D gene unclear. The CDR3 spans 11 residues. CDR1 SGHAT and CDR2 FQNNGV come from the germline V gene. Trimming removed 4 bases from V and 9 bases from J, with 7 bases in between. The CDR3, as DNA: TGTGCCAGCAGCTCTCCGCGTGAGCAGTTCTTC. Translating it yields CASSSPREQFF. The full variable domain, completed using reference TRBV11-2 and TRBJ2-1, is EAGVAQSPRYKIIEKRQSVAFWCNPISGHATLYWYQQILGQGPKLLIQFQNNGVVDDSQLPKDRFSAERLKGVDSTLKIQPAKLEDSAVYLCASSSPREQFFGPGTRLTVL.

The CDR3 DNA is TGTGCCATCAGTGACAGGGATAGGCCCCAGCATTTT. Translation gives CAISDRDRPQHF. The chain joins TRBV10-3 to TRBJ1-5, with D possibly being TRBD1 (5 bases). Trimming left V 3 bases short and J 9 bases short, with 9 bases between. The CDR3 has 12 amino acids. CDR1 and CDR2 from the germline V gene are ENHRY and SYGVKD.